This is a list of T cell receptor beta chains from one sample in a study of early T cells in non-severe SARS-CoV-2 infection. TCRdb re-analysed the 5' RACE reads in MiXCR, keeping a single row per CDR3 protein. Among around 99,000 distinct CDR3 sequences listed, approximately 12% were seen once. The sample was whole blood. Receptor source: an adult who was a healthcare worker with PCR-confirmed SARS-CoV-2 infection or an uninfected control (not recorded which). CDR3s include the opening cysteine and the closing phenylalanine or tryptophan. D genes are given only for firm matches. The size entry is marked missing in some rows and otherwise reads once, few, many or a size class.

D	size	V	J	CDR3	DNA
-	many	TRBV5-1	TRBJ2-5	CASRGGETQYF	TGCGCCAGCAGGGGAGGAGAGACCCAGTACTTC
TRBD2	many	TRBV9	TRBJ2-1	CASSAPGLAGVWGNEQFF	TGTGCCAGCAGCGCTCCGGGACTAGCGGGAGTTTGGGGCAATGAGCAGTTCTTC
-	-	TRBV2	TRBJ2-5	CASSAQGGVGTQYF	TGTGCCAGCAGTGCGCAGGGGGGAGTTGGGACCCAGTACTTC
-	-	TRBV14	TRBJ2-7	CASSQVWEQYF	TGTGCCAGCAGCCAAGTTTGGGAGCAGTACTTC
-	few	TRBV14	TRBJ2-7	CASSQTGTTYEQYF	TGTGCCAGCAGCCAAACCGGGACAACCTACGAGCAGTACTTC
TRBD1	many	TRBV12-3/TRBV12-4	TRBJ1-5	CASSPRGGKPQHF	TGTGCCAGCAGCCCTAGAGGGGGCAAGCCCCAGCATTTT
-	-	TRBV6-2/TRBV6-3	TRBJ2-7	CASSPTRGITYEQYF	TGTGCCAGCAGTCCGACACGGGGGATAACCTACGAGCAGTACTTC
TRBD1	-	TRBV27	TRBJ2-7	CASSTSPGGSEQYF	TGTGCCAGCAGCACAAGTCCAGGGGGCAGCGAGCAGTACTTC
TRBD2	many	TRBV20-1	TRBJ2-7	CSARESGRKREQYF	TGCAGTGCTAGAGAGAGCGGGAGAAAGCGCGAGCAGTACTTC
-	few	TRBV4-1	TRBJ1-5	CASSQLGAREPQHF	TGCGCCAGCAGCCAATTGGGGGCCAGGGAGCCCCAGCATTTT
-	once	TRBV6-5	TRBJ1-2	CASSPTSFSGYTF	TGTGCCAGCAGCCCGACAAGCTTCTCTGGCTACACCTTC
-	few	TRBV28	TRBJ2-3	CASSFVSGTAGLDTQYF	TGTGCCAGCAGTTTTGTGTCCGGGACCGCGGGACTGGATACGCAGTATTTT